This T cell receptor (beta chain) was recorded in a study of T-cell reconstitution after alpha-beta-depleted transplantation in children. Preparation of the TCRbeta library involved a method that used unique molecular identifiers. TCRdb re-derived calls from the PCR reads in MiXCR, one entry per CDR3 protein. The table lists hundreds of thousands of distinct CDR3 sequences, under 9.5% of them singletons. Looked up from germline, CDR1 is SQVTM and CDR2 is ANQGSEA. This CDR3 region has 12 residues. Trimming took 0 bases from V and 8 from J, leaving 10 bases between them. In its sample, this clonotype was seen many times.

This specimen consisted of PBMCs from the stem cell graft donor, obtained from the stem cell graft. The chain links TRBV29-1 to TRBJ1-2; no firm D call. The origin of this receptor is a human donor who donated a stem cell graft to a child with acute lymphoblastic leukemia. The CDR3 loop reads CSVEDDGLGYTF. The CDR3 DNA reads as TGCAGCGTTGAAGATGATGGTTTAGGCTACACCTTC.